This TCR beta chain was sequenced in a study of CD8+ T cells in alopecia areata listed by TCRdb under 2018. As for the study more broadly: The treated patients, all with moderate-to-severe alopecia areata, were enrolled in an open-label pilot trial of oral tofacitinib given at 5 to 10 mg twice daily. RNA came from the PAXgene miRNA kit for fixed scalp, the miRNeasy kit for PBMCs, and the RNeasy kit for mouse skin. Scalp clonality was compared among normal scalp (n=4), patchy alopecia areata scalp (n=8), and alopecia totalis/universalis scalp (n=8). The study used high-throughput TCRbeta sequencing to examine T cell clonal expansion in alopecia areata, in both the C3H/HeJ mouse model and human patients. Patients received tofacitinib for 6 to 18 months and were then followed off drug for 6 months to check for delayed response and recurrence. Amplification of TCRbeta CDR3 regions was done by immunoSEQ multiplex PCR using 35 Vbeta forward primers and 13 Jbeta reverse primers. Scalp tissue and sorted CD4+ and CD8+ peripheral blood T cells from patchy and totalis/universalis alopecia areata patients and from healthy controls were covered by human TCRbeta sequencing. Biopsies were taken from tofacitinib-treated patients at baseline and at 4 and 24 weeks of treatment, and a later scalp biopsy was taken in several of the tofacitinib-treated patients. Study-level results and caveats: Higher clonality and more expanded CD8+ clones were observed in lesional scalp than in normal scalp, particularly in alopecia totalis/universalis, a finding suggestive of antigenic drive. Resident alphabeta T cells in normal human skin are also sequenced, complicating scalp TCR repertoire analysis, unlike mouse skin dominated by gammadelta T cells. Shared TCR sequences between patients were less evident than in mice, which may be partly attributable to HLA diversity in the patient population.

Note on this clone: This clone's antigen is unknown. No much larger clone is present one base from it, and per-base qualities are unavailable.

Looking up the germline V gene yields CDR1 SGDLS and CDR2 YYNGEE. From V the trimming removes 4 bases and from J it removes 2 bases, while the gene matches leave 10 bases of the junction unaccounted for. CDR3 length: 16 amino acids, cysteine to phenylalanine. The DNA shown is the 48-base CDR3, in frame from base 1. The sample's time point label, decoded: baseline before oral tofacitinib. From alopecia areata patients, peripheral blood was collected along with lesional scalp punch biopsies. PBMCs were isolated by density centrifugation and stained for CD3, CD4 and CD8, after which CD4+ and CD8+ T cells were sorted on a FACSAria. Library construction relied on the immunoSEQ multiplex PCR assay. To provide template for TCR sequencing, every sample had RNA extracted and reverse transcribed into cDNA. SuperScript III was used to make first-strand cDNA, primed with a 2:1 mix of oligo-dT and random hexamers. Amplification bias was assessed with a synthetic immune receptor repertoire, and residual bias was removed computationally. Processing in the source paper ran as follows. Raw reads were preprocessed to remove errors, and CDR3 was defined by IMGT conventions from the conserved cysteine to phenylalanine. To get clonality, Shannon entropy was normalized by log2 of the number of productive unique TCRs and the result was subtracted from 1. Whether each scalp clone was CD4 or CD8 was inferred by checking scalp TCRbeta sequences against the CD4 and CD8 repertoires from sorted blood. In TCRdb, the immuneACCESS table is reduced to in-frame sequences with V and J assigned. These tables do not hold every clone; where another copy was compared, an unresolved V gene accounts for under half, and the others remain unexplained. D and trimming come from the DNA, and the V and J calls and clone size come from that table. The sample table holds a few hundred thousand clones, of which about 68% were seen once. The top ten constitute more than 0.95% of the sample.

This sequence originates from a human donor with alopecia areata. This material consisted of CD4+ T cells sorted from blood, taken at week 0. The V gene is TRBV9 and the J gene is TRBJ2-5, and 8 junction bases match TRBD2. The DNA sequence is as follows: TGTGCCAGCAGCCCCTGGGGAGCGGGGGAGCAAGAGACCCAGTACTTC. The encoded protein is CASSPWGAGEQETQYF.